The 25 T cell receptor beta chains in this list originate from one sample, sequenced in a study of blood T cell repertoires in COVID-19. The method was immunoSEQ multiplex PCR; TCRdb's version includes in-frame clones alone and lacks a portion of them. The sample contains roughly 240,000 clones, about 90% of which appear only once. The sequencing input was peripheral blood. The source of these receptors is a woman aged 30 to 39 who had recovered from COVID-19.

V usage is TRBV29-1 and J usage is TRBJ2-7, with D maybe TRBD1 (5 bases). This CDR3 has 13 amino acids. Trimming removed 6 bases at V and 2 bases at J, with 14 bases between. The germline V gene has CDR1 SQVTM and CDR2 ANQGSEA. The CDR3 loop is CSVRQTFTYEQYF. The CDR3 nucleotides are TGCAGCGTCCGACAGACCTTTACCTACGAGCAGTACTTC.

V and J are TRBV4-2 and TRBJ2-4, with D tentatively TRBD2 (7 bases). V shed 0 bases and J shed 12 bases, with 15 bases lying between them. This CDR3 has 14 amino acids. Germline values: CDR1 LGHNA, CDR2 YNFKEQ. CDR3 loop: CASSQEREGGSQYF. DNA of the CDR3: TGTGCCAGCAGCCAAGAAAGGGAGGGGGGTTCTCAGTACTTC.

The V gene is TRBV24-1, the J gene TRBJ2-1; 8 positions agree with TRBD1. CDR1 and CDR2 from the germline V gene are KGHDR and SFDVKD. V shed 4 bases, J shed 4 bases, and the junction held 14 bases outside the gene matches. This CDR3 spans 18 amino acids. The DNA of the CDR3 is TGTGCCACCAGTGACCTGACAGGGGAGAGGGTCCGTTACAATGAGCAGTTCTTC. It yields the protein CATSDLTGERVRYNEQFF.

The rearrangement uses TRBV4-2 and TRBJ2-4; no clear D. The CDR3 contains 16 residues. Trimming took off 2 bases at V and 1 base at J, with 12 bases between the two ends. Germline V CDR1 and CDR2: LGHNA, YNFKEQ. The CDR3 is CASSQTEIGAKNIQYF. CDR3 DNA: TGTGCCAGCAGCCAAACGGAAATCGGGGCCAAAAACATTCAGTACTTC.

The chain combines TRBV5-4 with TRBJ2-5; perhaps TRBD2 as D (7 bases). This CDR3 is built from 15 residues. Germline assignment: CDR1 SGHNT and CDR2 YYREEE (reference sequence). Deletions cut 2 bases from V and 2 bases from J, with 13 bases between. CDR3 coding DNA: TGTGCCAGCAGCTTAGGGGGGGCTAGTCAAGAGACCCAGTACTTC. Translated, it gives CASSLGGASQETQYF.

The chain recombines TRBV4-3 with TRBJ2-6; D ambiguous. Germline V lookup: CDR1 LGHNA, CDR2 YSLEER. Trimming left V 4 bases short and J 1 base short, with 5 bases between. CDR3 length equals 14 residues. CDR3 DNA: TGCGCCAGCAGCCCTAGTTCTGGGGCCAACGTCCTGACTTTC. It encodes CASSPSSGANVLTF.

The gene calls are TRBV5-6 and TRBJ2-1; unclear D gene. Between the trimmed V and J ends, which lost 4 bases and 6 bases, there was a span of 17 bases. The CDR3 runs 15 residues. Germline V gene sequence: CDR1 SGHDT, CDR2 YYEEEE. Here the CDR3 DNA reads TGTGCCAGCAGCCTCGGCGGCACCGCTGCCAATGAGCAGTTCTTC. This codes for CASSLGGTAANEQFF.

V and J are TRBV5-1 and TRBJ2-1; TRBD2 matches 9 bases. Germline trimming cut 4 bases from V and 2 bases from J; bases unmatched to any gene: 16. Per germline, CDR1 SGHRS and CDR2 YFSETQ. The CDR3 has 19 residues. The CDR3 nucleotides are TGCGCCAGCAGCACGAAACCTCCAGTGCGGGGGGGCCCCTACAATGAGCAGTTCTTC. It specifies CASSTKPPVRGGPYNEQFF.

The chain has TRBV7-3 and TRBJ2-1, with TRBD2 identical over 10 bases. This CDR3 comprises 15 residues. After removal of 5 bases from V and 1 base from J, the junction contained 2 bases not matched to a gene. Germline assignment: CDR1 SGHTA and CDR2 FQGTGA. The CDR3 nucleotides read TGTGCCAGCAGCAAGACTAGCGGGTCCTACAATGAGCAGTTCTTC. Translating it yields CASSKTSGSYNEQFF.

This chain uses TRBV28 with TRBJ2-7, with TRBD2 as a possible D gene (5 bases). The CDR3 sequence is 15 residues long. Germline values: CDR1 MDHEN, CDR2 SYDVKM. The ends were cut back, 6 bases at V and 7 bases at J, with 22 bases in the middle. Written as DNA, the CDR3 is TGTGCCAGCAGCCCCTCTGGGGTAGCATCGGGAGAGCAGTACTTC. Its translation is CASSPSGVASGEQYF. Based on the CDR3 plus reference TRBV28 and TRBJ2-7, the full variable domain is DVKVTQSSRYLVKRTGEKVFLECVQDMDHENMFWYRQDPGLGLRLIYFSYDVKMKEKGDIPEGYSVSREKKERFSLILESASTNQTSMYLCASSPSGVASGEQYFGPGTRLTVT.

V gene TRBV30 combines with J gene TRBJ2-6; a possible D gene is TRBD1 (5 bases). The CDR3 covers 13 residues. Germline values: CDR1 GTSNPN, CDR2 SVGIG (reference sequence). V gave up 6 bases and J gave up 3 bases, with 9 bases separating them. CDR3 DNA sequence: TGTGCCTGCACCAGGGATGGGGCCAACGTCCTGACTTTC. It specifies CACTRDGANVLTF.

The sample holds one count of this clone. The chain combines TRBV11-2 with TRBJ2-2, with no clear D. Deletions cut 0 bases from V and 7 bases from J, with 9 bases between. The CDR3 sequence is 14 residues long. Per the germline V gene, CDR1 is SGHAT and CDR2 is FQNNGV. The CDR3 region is CASSLDPEFGELFF. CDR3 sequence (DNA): TGTGCCAGCAGCTTAGATCCGGAGTTCGGGGAGCTGTTTTTT.

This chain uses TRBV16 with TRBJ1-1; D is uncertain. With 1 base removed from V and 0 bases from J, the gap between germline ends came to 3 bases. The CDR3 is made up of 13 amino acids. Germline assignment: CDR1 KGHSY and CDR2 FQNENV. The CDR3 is CASSQLVNTEAFF. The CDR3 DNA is TGTGCCAGCAGCCAATTAGTGAACACTGAAGCTTTCTTT.

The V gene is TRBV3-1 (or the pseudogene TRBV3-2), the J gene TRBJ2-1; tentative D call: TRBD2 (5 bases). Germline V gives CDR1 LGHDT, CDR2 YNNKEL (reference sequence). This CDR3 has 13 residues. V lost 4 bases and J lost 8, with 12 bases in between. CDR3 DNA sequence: TGTGCCAGCAGCCTTCTAGCCGTGCATGAGCAGTTCTTC. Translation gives CASSLLAVHEQFF.

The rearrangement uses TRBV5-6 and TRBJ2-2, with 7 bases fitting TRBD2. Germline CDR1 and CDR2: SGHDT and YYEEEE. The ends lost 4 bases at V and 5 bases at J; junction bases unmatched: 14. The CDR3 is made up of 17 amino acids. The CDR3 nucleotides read TGTGCCAGCAGCCGATCGGGGGGTCATCGAGGAACCGGGGAGCTGTTTTTT. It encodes CASSRSGGHRGTGELFF.

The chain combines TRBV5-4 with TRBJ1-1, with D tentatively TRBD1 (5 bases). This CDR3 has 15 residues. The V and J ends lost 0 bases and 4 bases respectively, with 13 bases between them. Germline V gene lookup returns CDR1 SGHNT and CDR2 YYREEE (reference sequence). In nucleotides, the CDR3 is TGTGCCAGCAGCTTGGTTCCGGGGGTGGGCACTGAAGCTTTCTTT. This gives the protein CASSLVPGVGTEAFF. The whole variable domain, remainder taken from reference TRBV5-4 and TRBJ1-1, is ETGVTQSPTHLIKTRGQQVTLRCSSQSGHNTVSWYQQALGQGPQFIFQYYREEENGRGNFPPRFSGLQFPNYSSELNVNALELDDSALYLCASSLVPGVGTEAFFGQGTRLTVV.

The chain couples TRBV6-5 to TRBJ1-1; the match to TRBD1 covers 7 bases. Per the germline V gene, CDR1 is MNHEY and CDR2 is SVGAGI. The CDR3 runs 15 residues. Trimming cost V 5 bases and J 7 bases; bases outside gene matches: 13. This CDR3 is CASSKDALTGFEAFF. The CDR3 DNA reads TGTGCCAGCAGTAAGGACGCCCTGACAGGGTTTGAAGCTTTCTTT.

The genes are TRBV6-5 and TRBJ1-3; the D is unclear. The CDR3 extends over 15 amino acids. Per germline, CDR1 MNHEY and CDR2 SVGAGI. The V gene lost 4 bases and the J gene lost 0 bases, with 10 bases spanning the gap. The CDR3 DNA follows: TGTGCCAGCAGTTTCGACACGACCTCTGGAAACACCATATATTTT. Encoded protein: CASSFDTTSGNTIYF.

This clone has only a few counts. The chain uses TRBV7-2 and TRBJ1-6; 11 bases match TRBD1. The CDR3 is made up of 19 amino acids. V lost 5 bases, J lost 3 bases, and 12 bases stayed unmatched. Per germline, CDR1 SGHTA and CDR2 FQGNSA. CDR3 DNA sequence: TGTGCCAGCAGCCACGGAGGGGACAGGGGGTTCATCTATAATTCACCCCTCCACTTT. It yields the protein CASSHGGDRGFIYNSPLHF. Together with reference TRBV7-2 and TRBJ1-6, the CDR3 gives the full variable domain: GAGVSQSPSNKVTEKGKDVELRCDPISGHTALYWYRQSLGQGLEFLIYFQGNSAPDKSGLPSDRFSAERTGGSVSTLTIQRTQQEDSAVYLCASSHGGDRGFIYNSPLHFGNGTRLTVT.

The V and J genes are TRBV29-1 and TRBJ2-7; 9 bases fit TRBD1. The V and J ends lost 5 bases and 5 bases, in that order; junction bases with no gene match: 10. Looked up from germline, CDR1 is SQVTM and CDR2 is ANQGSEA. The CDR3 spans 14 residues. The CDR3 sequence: CSVSKWRTGDEQYF. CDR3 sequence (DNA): TGCAGCGTTTCAAAGTGGCGGACAGGGGACGAGCAGTACTTC.

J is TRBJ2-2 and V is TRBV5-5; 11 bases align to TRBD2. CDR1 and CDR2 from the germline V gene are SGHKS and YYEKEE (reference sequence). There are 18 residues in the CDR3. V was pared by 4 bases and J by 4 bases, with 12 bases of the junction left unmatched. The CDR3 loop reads CASSVLAGATRGTGELFF. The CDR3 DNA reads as TGTGCCAGCAGCGTACTAGCGGGGGCGACGAGGGGCACCGGGGAGCTGTTTTTT.

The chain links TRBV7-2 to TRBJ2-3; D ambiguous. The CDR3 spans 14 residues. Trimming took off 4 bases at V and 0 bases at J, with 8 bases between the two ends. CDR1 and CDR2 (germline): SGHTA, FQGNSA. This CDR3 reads CASSSLSSTDTQYF. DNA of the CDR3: TGTGCCAGCAGCTCCCTAAGTAGCACAGATACGCAGTATTTT.

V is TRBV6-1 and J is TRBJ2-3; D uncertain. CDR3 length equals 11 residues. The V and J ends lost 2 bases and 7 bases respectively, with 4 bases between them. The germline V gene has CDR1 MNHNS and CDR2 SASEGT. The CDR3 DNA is TGTGCCAGCAGTGAACAGAATACGCAGTATTTT. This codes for CASSEQNTQYF.

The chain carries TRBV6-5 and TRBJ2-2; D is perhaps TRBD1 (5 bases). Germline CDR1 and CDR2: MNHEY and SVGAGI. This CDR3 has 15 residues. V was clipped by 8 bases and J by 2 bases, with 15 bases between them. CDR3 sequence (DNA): TGTGCCAGCTTCCCCCCAGGGATTAACACCGGGGAGCTGTTTTTT. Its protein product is CASFPPGINTGELFF.

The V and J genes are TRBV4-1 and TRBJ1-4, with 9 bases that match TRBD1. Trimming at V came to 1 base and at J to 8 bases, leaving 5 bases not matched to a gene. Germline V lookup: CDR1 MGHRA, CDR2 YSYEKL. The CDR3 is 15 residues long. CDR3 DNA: TGCGCCAGCAGCCAAGGGACAGGGGACCTCGAAAAACTGTTTTTT. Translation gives CASSQGTGDLEKLFF.